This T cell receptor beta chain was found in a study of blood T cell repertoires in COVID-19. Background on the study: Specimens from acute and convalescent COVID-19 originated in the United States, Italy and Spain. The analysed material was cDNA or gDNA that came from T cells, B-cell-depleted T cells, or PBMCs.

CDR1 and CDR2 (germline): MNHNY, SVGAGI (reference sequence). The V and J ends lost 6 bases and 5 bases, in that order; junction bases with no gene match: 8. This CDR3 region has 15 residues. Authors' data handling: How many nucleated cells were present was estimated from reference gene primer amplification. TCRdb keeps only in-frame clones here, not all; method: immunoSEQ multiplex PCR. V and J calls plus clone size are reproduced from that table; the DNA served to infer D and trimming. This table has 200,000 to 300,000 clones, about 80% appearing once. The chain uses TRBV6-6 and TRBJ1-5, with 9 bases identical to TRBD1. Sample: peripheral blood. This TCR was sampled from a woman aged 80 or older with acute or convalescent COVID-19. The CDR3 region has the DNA TGTGCCAGCAGCCACTGGACAGGGGCTTATCAGCCCCAGCATTTT. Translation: CASSHWTGAYQPQHF.